This passage covers 24 T cell receptor beta chains from one sample sequenced in a study of blood T cells in healthy people across ages. A sample-barcoded 5' primer and a J-beta primer mix were used in a second PCR of roughly 7 to 12 cycles. From the 5' RACE reads, TCRdb called clonotypes with MiXCR, one entry per CDR3 protein. The sample lists around 650,000 distinct CDR3 sequences, around 43% occurring once. Sample: blood. These receptors were obtained from a man at least 80 years old in good health.

The rearrangement joins TRBV7-2 to TRBJ2-5; D unclear. V was shortened by 2 bases and J by 6 bases, with 4 bases between the two germline ends. The CDR3 sequence is 11 residues long. CDR1 is SGHTA and CDR2 is FQGNSA in the germline V gene. CDR3 nucleotides: TGTGCCAGCAGCTTACAACAGACCCAGTACTTC. Protein sequence: CASSLQQTQYF.

This clonotype occurred a few times. The DNA of the CDR3 is TGCAGTGCTAGAGATGGGGGAGGGCCCACCGATACGCAGTATTTT. This codes for CSARDGGGPTDTQYF. The J gene is TRBJ2-3, the V gene TRBV20-1; 7 nucleotides line up with TRBD2. Germline CDR1 reads DFQATT; CDR2 reads SNEGSKA (reference sequence). CDR3 length: 15 amino acids. V was clipped by 0 bases and J by 6 bases; unmatched bases: 9.

The rearrangement joins TRBV6-1 to TRBJ2-1, with a tentative D call TRBD1 (5 bases). CDR1 is MNHNS, CDR2 SASEGT, per germline. This CDR3 spans 12 amino acids. V lost 2 bases and J lost 7, with 6 bases in between. Here the CDR3 reads CASSENRNEQFF. CDR3 in DNA: TGTGCCAGCAGTGAAAACAGGAATGAGCAGTTCTTC.

The CDR3 DNA reads as TGTGCCAGCTCACTAGACAGGGAGAGGAGCTACACCTTC. Protein: CASSLDRERSYTF. This rearrangement joins TRBV18 to TRBJ1-2; 7 bases line up with TRBD1. There are 13 residues in the CDR3. CDR1 and CDR2 (germline): KGHSH, LQKENI. With V trimmed by 4 bases and J by 9 bases, 8 bases remained unmatched.

Turning to this clonotype: The germline gene is not matched at one end of the junction; a read error may be the cause. CDR3: CASSDSSWRDTQYF. Here the CDR3 DNA reads TGTGCCAGCAGTGACTCGAGTTGGAGAGATACGCAGTATTTT. V is TRBV6-2 or TRBV6-3 and J is TRBJ2-3, with D unclear. In germline, CDR1 is MNHEY, CDR2 SVGEGT. The CDR3 sequence is 14 residues long.

The gene calls are TRBV20-1 and TRBJ2-4; D gene unclear. This CDR3 spans 13 amino acids. Germline CDR1 DFQATT, CDR2 SNEGSKA (reference sequence). V lost 6 bases to trimming and J lost 11 bases, with 20 bases between them. For the CDR3, the DNA is TGCAGTGCCACCCTAGTAGCCAAGAACGTTCAGTACTTC. Its protein product is CSATLVAKNVQYF.

This clonotype came up once. The chain employs TRBV20-1 and TRBJ2-3; 10 bases align to TRBD2. Germline loops: CDR1 DFQATT, CDR2 SNEGSKA (reference sequence). The CDR3 is 15 residues long. With V trimmed by 0 bases and J by 9 bases, 9 bases remained unmatched. The CDR3 nucleotides read TGCAGTGCTAGAGAGCGACTACTTAGCGGGGGGACGCAGTATTTT. Translated, it gives CSARERLLSGGTQYF.

This clonotype has more than one count but fewer than ten. This rearrangement joins TRBV9 to TRBJ2-5; D may be TRBD1 (6 bases). V gave up 0 bases and J gave up 2 bases, with 17 bases separating them. The germline V gene has CDR1 SGDLS and CDR2 YYNGEE. This CDR3 contains 17 residues. This CDR3 is CASSVAGAPSPQETQYF. CDR3 nucleotides: TGTGCCAGCAGCGTAGCAGGGGCCCCTAGCCCTCAAGAGACCCAGTACTTC.

To note about this clonotype: One junction end disagrees with the germline gene, perhaps due to a read error. CDR3 loop: CSARDSSGGPRNTQYF. CDR3 nucleotide sequence: TGCAGTGCTAGAGATTCTAGCGGGGGGCCCAGAAACACTCAGTACTTC. V usage is TRBV20-1 and J usage is TRBJ2-4; 11 positions match TRBD2. Germline V gene lookup returns CDR1 DFQATT and CDR2 SNEGSKA (reference sequence). The CDR3 is 16 residues long.

A few counts support this clonotype. The chain has TRBV6-2 or TRBV6-3 and TRBJ1-2, with D possibly TRBD1 on 6 matching bases. Germline lookup yields CDR1 MNHEY and CDR2 SVGEGT. V lost 7 bases, J lost 4 bases, and 10 bases lay in between. CDR3 length: 12 amino acids. The CDR3 region has the DNA TGTGCCAGCACCAAGGACAGCTATGGCTACACCTTC. It specifies CASTKDSYGYTF.

CDR3 sequence (DNA): TGTGCCAGCAGCTTGGTTTTTCGGGACAGGGGTTTGGAGACCCAGTACTTC. This translates into CASSLVFRDRGLETQYF. The chain employs TRBV5-4 and TRBJ2-5; 10 bases are a match to TRBD1. Germline CDR1 reads SGHNT; CDR2 reads YYREEE (reference sequence). The CDR3 has 17 amino acids. J was trimmed by 5 bases and V by 0 bases; bases with no gene match: 10.

This clonotype was counted ten times or more. The chain recombines TRBV3-1 with TRBJ2-3; no reliable D call. The V end was cut by 3 bases, the J end by 5 bases, with 6 bases between. Germline V gene lookup returns CDR1 LGHDT and CDR2 YNNKEL (reference sequence). This CDR3 is built from 12 residues. The CDR3 is CASSQNRDTQYF. CDR3 in DNA: TGTGCCAGCAGCCAGAACAGAGATACGCAGTATTTT.

This clonotype came up a few times. A much larger clone is a single base away; this may be a read error. The rearrangement uses TRBV2 and TRBJ2-7, with 8 nucleotides matching TRBD1. The CDR3 is 13 amino acids. CDR1 SNHLY and CDR2 FYNNEI come from the germline V gene. V gave up 5 bases and J gave up 7 bases; unmatched junction bases: 7. For the CDR3, the DNA is TGTGCCAGCAGTTTCAGGGGGCTAGTGGAGCAGTACTTC. It translates to CASSFRGLVEQYF.

The rearrangement links TRBV6-5 to TRBJ2-1; 7 positions agree with TRBD1. This CDR3 is built from 12 residues. CDR1 and CDR2 (germline): MNHEY, SVGAGI. With 8 bases clipped from V and 5 bases from J, the junction kept 3 bases outside the gene matches. The CDR3 nucleotides are TGTGCCAGCGGGACAGTGAACAATGAGCAGTTCTTC. Its translation is CASGTVNNEQFF.

The genes are TRBV7-8 and TRBJ1-5; D remains ambiguous. The CDR3 is 16 amino acids. Germline V gives CDR1 SGHVS, CDR2 FQNEAQ. V lost 1 base and J 3 bases, leaving 13 bases between the germline ends. The CDR3 here is CASSLELGLNNQPQHF. The CDR3 coding sequence is TGTGCCAGCAGCTTAGAATTAGGTCTCAACAATCAGCCCCAGCATTTT.

At least ten counts were recorded for this clonotype. V usage is TRBV7-2 and J usage is TRBJ2-1; the D is unclear. The CDR3 is 15 amino acids. Trimming shortened V by 0 bases and J by 5 bases, and 11 bases separated the two germline ends. Germline assignment: CDR1 SGHTA and CDR2 FQGNSA. The CDR3 DNA reads TGTGCCAGCAGCTTAGCCCCACGGACCCACAATGAGCAGTTCTTC. It specifies CASSLAPRTHNEQFF.

This clonotype was detected once. The chain couples TRBV27 to TRBJ2-7; 12 positions agree with TRBD1. Unmatched junction bases numbered 9, after V lost 2 bases and J lost 7 bases. The CDR3 spans 16 residues. Germline lookup yields CDR1 MNHEY and CDR2 SMNVEV (reference sequence). CDR3 region: CASSLRRDRGRFEQYF. CDR3 nucleotide sequence: TGTGCCAGCAGTTTAAGGAGGGACAGGGGGCGGTTTGAGCAGTACTTC.

This clonotype was detected only a few times. CDR3 nucleotide sequence: TGCGCCAGCAGCTTGGGACTCTCCTACAATGAGCAGTTCTTC. Protein product: CASSLGLSYNEQFF. The genes are TRBV5-1 and TRBJ2-1; no firm D call. V was pared by 0 bases and J by 0 bases, with 4 bases between. This CDR3 comprises 14 residues. Per germline, CDR1 SGHRS and CDR2 YFSETQ.

The rearrangement joins TRBV5-5 to TRBJ1-5; D unclear. Germline CDR1 is SGHKS and CDR2 is YYEKEE (reference sequence). There are 14 residues in the CDR3. V gave up 0 bases and J gave up 3 bases, with 7 bases separating them. The CDR3 region has the DNA TGTGCCAGCAGCTTGGGTGAACTCAATCAGCCCCAGCATTTT. It translates to CASSLGELNQPQHF.

This clonotype was seen a few times. This chain connects TRBV11-2 to TRBJ2-5; D not resolved. CDR1 and CDR2 (germline): SGHAT, FQNNGV. The CDR3 is 14 amino acids. V lost 0 bases and J lost 1, with 6 bases in between. The DNA of the CDR3 is TGTGCCAGCAGCTTAGACAGGATCCAAGAGACCCAGTACTTC. As protein: CASSLDRIQETQYF.

This sequence joins TRBV9 and TRBJ1-2, with 7 bases matching TRBD1. Germline loops: CDR1 SGDLS, CDR2 YYNGEE. The CDR3 contains 15 residues. V lost 6 bases and J lost 2; bases outside the gene matches: 10. The CDR3 coding sequence is TGTGCCAGCAAAAGGGGGCGCGGGTCCAACTATGGCTACACCTTC. Residues: CASKRGRGSNYGYTF.

The chain uses TRBV11-2 and TRBJ1-1; 7 bases are shared with TRBD1. The CDR3 sequence is 13 residues long. With 5 bases clipped from V and 5 bases from J, the junction kept 5 bases outside the gene matches. Germline CDR1 is SGHAT and CDR2 is FQNNGV. The CDR3, as DNA: TGTGCCAGCAGCCTTACAGGGGAAACTGAAGCTTTCTTT. Translation gives CASSLTGETEAFF.

This clonotype was seen a few times. CDR3 region: CASSQQPGLILYNEQFF. Written as DNA, the CDR3 is TGTGCCAGCAGCCAGCAACCGGGACTGATTTTGTACAATGAGCAGTTCTTC. This chain joins TRBV3-1 and TRBJ2-1, with D possibly TRBD2 on 6 matching bases. Between the trimmed V and J ends, which lost 3 bases and 4 bases, there was a span of 19 bases. Germline CDR1 LGHDT, CDR2 YNNKEL (reference sequence). The CDR3 sequence is 17 residues long.

The V and J genes are TRBV11-3 and TRBJ2-7; D could derive from TRBD1 or TRBD2 (5 bases each). Trimming removed 5 bases at V and 1 base at J, with 15 bases between. The CDR3 consists of 15 residues. CDR1 is SGHNT, CDR2 YENEEA, per germline. DNA for the CDR3: TGTGCCAGCAGCATCAATTCGGGACCTTCCTACGAGCAGTACTTC. This codes for CASSINSGPSYEQYF.